This T cell receptor (beta chain) was identified during a study of cytomegalovirus exposure and HLA in healthy donors. Study-level points and caveats: Most TCR sequences were seen very rarely across donors, but some public TCRs occurred in many.

PCR used 60 Vbeta primers and 13 Jbeta primers. This table comes from immunoSEQ multiplex PCR, and its TCRdb copy is limited to in-frame clones, with some not included. The data show just over 80,000 clones, with about 79% seen just once and 5.9% held by the top ten. The CDR3 totals 14 residues. With 9 bases clipped from V and 6 bases from J, the junction kept 10 bases outside the gene matches. Germline CDR1 reads MRHNA; CDR2 reads SNTAGT. As to this clone: Its antigen is undetermined.

Input material: PBMCs. This receptor was taken from a man younger than 35 in good health and CMV-seropositive. This rearrangement joins TRBV6-4 to TRBJ2-2, with 7 positions matching TRBD2. Here the CDR3 DNA reads TGTGCCAGTACCGAGCGGGAAGGCGCCGGGGAGCTGTTTTTT. Residues: CASTEREGAGELFF.